This TCR beta chain was sequenced during a study of blood T cells in healthy people across ages. Study-wide results and limits: Nothing was known about donor CMV status, and this possibly confounded expanded clonotype changes.

Combining a sample-barcoded 5' primer with a J-beta primer mix, a second PCR ran for 7 to 11 cycles. Each CDR3 protein gets one entry after TCRdb re-called the 5' RACE reads with MiXCR. The table lists 1.5 million to 2 million distinct CDR3 sequences, around 35% of them singletons. Remarks on this clonotype: Its antigen remains unidentified.

Germline trimming cut 10 bases from V and 13 bases from J; bases unmatched to any gene: 7. The CDR3 has 10 amino acids. Germline V lookup: CDR1 SNHLY, CDR2 FYNNEI. The chain employs TRBV2 and TRBJ2-1; 7 bases line up with TRBD2. Sequencing used blood. The TCR sequence derives from a woman aged 25-40 years in good health. The chain's CDR3 is CAKSGLPQFF. DNA of the CDR3: TGTGCCAAGTCGGGACTACCCCAGTTCTTC. Full variable domain (remainder filled in from reference TRBV2 and TRBJ2-1): EPEVTQTPSHQVTQMGQEVILRCVPISNHLYFYWYRQILGQKVEFLVSFYNNEISEKSEIFDDQFSVERPDGSNFTLKIRSTKLEDSAMYFCAKSGLPQFFGPGTRLTVL.